These 6 T cell receptor beta chains were sequenced from one sample in a study of T cells in Graves' hyperthyroidism and ophthalmopathy. RNA transcripts provided the source from which TCR beta CDR3 regions were amplified. RT-PCR in the first round (using the HTBI primer set) targeted the TCR CDR3. TCRdb redid the calling of the multiplex PCR reads with MiXCR, one entry per CDR3 protein. The sample contains hundreds of thousands of distinct CDR3 sequences, 12% to 15% of which appear only once. The specimen was blood. The receptors stem from a woman aged 18-29 years with Graves' hyperthyroidism.

V gene TRBV7-2 combines with J gene TRBJ2-7; 7 bases line up with TRBD1. J gave up 3 bases and V 0 bases, and 8 bases lay outside the gene matches. Germline V lookup: CDR1 SGHTA, CDR2 FQGNSA. CDR3 length equals 16 residues. The CDR3 nucleotides are TGTGCCAGCAGCTTAGCTTCGGGGACAGTAGACTACGAGCAGTACTTC. Translation gives CASSLASGTVDYEQYF.

This clonotype has at least ten counts. The V and J genes are TRBV20-1 and TRBJ2-5; 9 positions match TRBD1. After removal of 3 bases from V and 5 bases from J, the junction contained 10 bases not matched to a gene. CDR1 is DFQATT and CDR2 is SNEGSKA in the germline V gene (reference sequence). CDR3 length: 15 residues. The CDR3 loop reads CSASREQGADETQYF. For the CDR3, the DNA is TGCAGTGCTAGTCGTGAACAGGGGGCTGATGAGACCCAGTACTTC.

This clonotype turned up a few times. The CDR3 spells CSASLGGQGNEQFF. The CDR3 DNA sequence: TGCAGTGCTAGCTTAGGGGGCCAAGGCAATGAGCAGTTCTTC. This rearrangement joins TRBV20-1 to TRBJ2-1, with 7 positions matching TRBD1. Looked up from germline, CDR1 is DFQATT and CDR2 is SNEGSKA (reference sequence). This CDR3 comprises 14 residues. V dropped 3 bases and J dropped 6; count of bases not matched to a gene: 8.

This clonotype was seen more than once but under ten times. The chain recombines TRBV7-9 with TRBJ2-3, with TRBD2 matching over 10 bases. CDR1 and CDR2 (germline): SEHNR, FQNEAQ (reference sequence). Unmatched junction bases numbered 5, after V lost 5 bases and J lost 0 bases. CDR3 length equals 16 residues. CDR3 in DNA: TGTGCCAGCAGCGTTATAGCGGGAGGCAGCACAGATACGCAGTATTTT. Its translation: CASSVIAGGSTDTQYF.

The chain uses TRBV20-1 and TRBJ1-2; 7 bases agree with TRBD1. Germline V gene data show CDR1 as DFQATT and CDR2 as SNEGSKA (reference sequence). The CDR3 consists of 13 residues. The ends lost 6 bases at V and 0 bases at J; junction bases unmatched: 4. CDR3 residues: CSANRGANYGYTF. In DNA, the CDR3 is TGCAGTGCCAACAGGGGAGCTAACTATGGCTACACCTTC.

This clonotype was observed a handful of times. This chain links TRBV19 with TRBJ1-2; D gene unclear. V shed 1 base and J shed 4 bases, with 10 bases lying between them. From germline, CDR1 is LNHDA and CDR2 SQIVND (reference sequence). There are 14 residues in the CDR3. The CDR3 sequence: CASSIAPPIYGYTF. The DNA of the CDR3 is TGTGCCAGTAGTATAGCCCCTCCCATCTATGGCTACACCTTC.